A single T cell receptor beta chain is shown here with its context. There are 14 residues in the CDR3. Trimming removed 0 bases from V and 4 bases from J, with 7 bases in between. Germline CDR1 and CDR2: LNHDA and SQIVND (reference sequence). Profiling relied on immunoSEQ multiplex PCR, and the TCRdb table lists in-frame clones only, not all of them. The table lists about 85,000 clones, less than 95% of them singletons. The data derive from a study of control samples from healthy donors and cancer patients. The TCR comes from a woman under 30 in good health. Sequencing was performed on blood. This rearrangement joins TRBV19 to TRBJ1-5; D not resolved. This chain's CDR3 is CASSIDLGNQPQHF. As DNA, the CDR3 is TGTGCCAGTAGTATAGATTTAGGGAATCAGCCCCAGCATTTT.